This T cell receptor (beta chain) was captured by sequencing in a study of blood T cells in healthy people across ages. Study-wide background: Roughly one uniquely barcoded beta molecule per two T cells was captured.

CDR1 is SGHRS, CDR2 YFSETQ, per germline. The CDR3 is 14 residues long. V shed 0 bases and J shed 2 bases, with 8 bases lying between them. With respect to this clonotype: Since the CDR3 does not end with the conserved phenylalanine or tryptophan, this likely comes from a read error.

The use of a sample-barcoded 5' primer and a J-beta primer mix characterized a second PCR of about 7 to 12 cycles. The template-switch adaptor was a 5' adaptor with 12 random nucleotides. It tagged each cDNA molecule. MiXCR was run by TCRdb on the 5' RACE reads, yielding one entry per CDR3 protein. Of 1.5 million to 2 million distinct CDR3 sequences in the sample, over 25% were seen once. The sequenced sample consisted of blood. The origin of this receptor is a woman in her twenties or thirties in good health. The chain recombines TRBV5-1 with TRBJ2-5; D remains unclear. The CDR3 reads CASSLGTSQETQYC. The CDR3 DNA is TGCGCCAGCAGCTTGGGGACGTCACAAGAGACCCAGTACTGC.